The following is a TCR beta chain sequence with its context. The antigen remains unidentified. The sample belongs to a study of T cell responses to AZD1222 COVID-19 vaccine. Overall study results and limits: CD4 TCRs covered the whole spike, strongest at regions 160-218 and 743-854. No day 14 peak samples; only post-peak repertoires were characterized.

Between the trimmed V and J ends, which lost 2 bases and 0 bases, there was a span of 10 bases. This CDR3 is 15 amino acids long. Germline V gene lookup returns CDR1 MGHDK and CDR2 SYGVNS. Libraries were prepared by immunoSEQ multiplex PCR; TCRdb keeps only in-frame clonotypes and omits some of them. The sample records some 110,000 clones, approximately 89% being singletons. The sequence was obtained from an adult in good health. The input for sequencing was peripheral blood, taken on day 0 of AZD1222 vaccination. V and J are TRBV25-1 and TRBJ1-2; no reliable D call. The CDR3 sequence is CASSEGRTANYGYTF. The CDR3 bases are TGTGCCAGCAGTGAAGGGCGCACCGCTAACTATGGCTACACCTTC.